The 3 T cell receptor beta chains given below trace back to one sample, sequenced in a study of cytomegalovirus exposure and HLA in healthy donors. This table comes from immunoSEQ multiplex PCR, and its TCRdb copy is limited to in-frame clones, with some not included. The data contain approximately 280,000 clones, 80% to 90% of them singletons. Sequencing was performed on PBMCs. The receptor source for this set is a woman between 18 and 29 years old in good health and CMV-seronegative.

V usage is TRBV2 and J usage is TRBJ1-5; no reliable D call. The CDR3 is 13 residues long. Germline CDR1 SNHLY, CDR2 FYNNEI. The V end was cut by 3 bases, the J end by 1 base, with 4 bases between. CDR3: CASSDLSNQPQHF. The CDR3 DNA follows: TGTGCCAGCAGTGACTTGAGCAATCAGCCCCAGCATTTT.

The V gene is TRBV29-1, the J gene TRBJ2-1, with 7 bases identical to TRBD2. The germline gives CDR1 SQVTM, CDR2 ANQGSEA. There are 11 residues in the CDR3. In DNA form, the CDR3 reads TGCACTGCGGGAGCGTTCTATGAGCAGTTCTTC. It specifies CTAGAFYEQFF.

CDR3 in amino acids: CASSQDTGVDTEAFF. In DNA form, the CDR3 reads TGCGCCAGCAGCCAAGATACCGGGGTGGACACTGAAGCTTTCTTT. The chain couples TRBV4-3 to TRBJ1-1; D not certain. This CDR3 comprises 15 residues. Trimming stripped 0 bases from V and 3 bases from J, with 11 bases between. Germline CDR1 reads LGHNA; CDR2 reads YSLEER.